These T cell receptor beta chains were read from a single sample in a study of blood T cells in healthy people across ages. TCRdb redid the calling of the 5' RACE reads with MiXCR, one entry per CDR3 protein. The repertoire consists of 650,000 to 1,000,000 distinct CDR3 sequences, with roughly 34% occurring once and the leading ten covering about an eighth. The sequencing input was blood. Source of these receptors: a man aged 18 to 30 in good health. The CDR3 runs from the conserved cysteine through the conserved F or W. D genes are given only for firm matches. Some rows have no size entry. The others give once, few or many, or a class for an expanded clone.

v_gene: TRBV29-1; j_gene: TRBJ1-2; abundance: -; d_gene: -; CDR3aa: CSVEDLGRSQGGYTF; CDR3nt: TGCAGCGTTGAAGATCTGGGCAGGTCCCAGGGTGGCTACACCTTC
v_gene: TRBV6-2/TRBV6-3; j_gene: TRBJ2-3; abundance: -; d_gene: TRBD2; CDR3aa: CASSWTSGSRTDTQYF; CDR3nt: TGTGCCAGCAGCTGGACTAGCGGGAGTCGGACAGATACGCAGTATTTT
v_gene: TRBV2; j_gene: TRBJ1-2; abundance: few; d_gene: TRBD1; CDR3aa: CASSGDRGAYGYTF; CDR3nt: TGTGCCAGCAGTGGGGACAGGGGGGCCTATGGCTACACCTTC
v_gene: TRBV5-1; j_gene: TRBJ1-2; abundance: many; d_gene: -; CDR3aa: CASSSEDETYGYTF; CDR3nt: TGCGCCAGCAGCTCCGAGGATGAGACCTATGGCTACACCTTC
v_gene: TRBV7-2; j_gene: TRBJ2-7; abundance: few; d_gene: -; CDR3aa: CASSSAPQGNLIEQYF; CDR3nt: TGTGCCAGCAGCTCCGCCCCGCAGGGGAATTTAATCGAGCAGTACTTC
v_gene: TRBV12-3/TRBV12-4; j_gene: TRBJ2-3; abundance: many; d_gene: TRBD2; CDR3aa: CASSSGGGLADTQYF; CDR3nt: TGTGCCAGCAGCTCGGGGGGGGGATTGGCAGATACGCAGTATTTT
v_gene: TRBV6-6; j_gene: TRBJ2-1; abundance: -; d_gene: TRBD2; CDR3aa: CVSSSNELASRGNEQFF; CDR3nt: TGTGTCAGCAGTTCTAACGAACTAGCGAGCCGAGGGAATGAGCAGTTCTTC
v_gene: TRBV4-1; j_gene: TRBJ1-5; abundance: few; d_gene: -; CDR3aa: CASSQDPENQPQHF; CDR3nt: TGCGCCAGCAGCCAAGATCCGGAAAATCAGCCCCAGCATTTT
v_gene: TRBV12-3/TRBV12-4; j_gene: TRBJ2-5; abundance: -; d_gene: -; CDR3aa: CASSLRLTTAQYF; CDR3nt: TGTGCCAGCAGTTTGAGACTTACTACCGCGCAGTACTTC
v_gene: TRBV5-1; j_gene: TRBJ2-1; abundance: -; d_gene: -; CDR3aa: CASSWSGDITNEQFF; CDR3nt: TGCGCCAGCAGCTGGAGTGGGGACATAACGAATGAGCAGTTCTTC
v_gene: TRBV11-2; j_gene: TRBJ2-5; abundance: few; d_gene: -; CDR3aa: CASSLRTGNRQETQYF; CDR3nt: TGTGCCAGCAGCTTAAGAACAGGGAACAGACAAGAGACCCAGTACTTC
v_gene: TRBV6-4; j_gene: TRBJ2-2; abundance: -; d_gene: TRBD2; CDR3aa: CASSEGLAGAGELFF; CDR3nt: TGTGCCAGCAGTGAAGGACTAGCAGGGGCCGGGGAGCTGTTTTTT
v_gene: TRBV4-1; j_gene: TRBJ2-1; abundance: -; d_gene: -; CDR3aa: CASSRLPGHQASGQFF; CDR3nt: TGCGCCAGCAGCCGACTACCGGGACATCAGGCTTCGGGGCAGTTCTTC
v_gene: TRBV19; j_gene: TRBJ1-1; abundance: -; d_gene: -; CDR3aa: CASSLRPGMNTEAFF; CDR3nt: TGTGCCAGTAGTCTACGACCGGGGATGAACACTGAAGCTTTCTTT
v_gene: TRBV27; j_gene: TRBJ1-5; abundance: -; d_gene: -; CDR3aa: CASSLVRNSNQPQHF; CDR3nt: TGTGCCAGCAGTTTGGTACGGAATAGCAATCAGCCCCAGCATTTT
v_gene: TRBV24-1; j_gene: TRBJ2-3; abundance: -; d_gene: TRBD1; CDR3aa: CATAGTGLTDTQYF; CDR3nt: TGTGCCACCGCCGGGACAGGGCTTACAGATACGCAGTATTTT
v_gene: TRBV4-3; j_gene: TRBJ2-5; abundance: -; d_gene: -; CDR3aa: CANSQAGLGTQYF; CDR3nt: TGCGCCAACAGCCAAGCCGGCCTGGGGACCCAGTACTTC
v_gene: TRBV20-1; j_gene: TRBJ2-7; abundance: -; d_gene: -; CDR3aa: CSAPGTDTYEQYF; CDR3nt: TGCAGTGCTCCCGGGACGGACACCTACGAGCAGTACTTC
v_gene: TRBV25-1; j_gene: TRBJ1-1; abundance: -; d_gene: -; CDR3aa: CASSDLGGTEAFF; CDR3nt: TGTGCCAGCAGTGACTTGGGGGGCACTGAAGCTTTCTTT
v_gene: TRBV4-1; j_gene: TRBJ2-5; abundance: few; d_gene: -; CDR3aa: CASSSRPPGFGETQYF; CDR3nt: TGCGCCAGCAGCTCCCGACCGCCGGGGTTTGGTGAGACCCAGTACTTC
v_gene: TRBV5-1; j_gene: TRBJ1-4; abundance: few; d_gene: -; CDR3aa: CASSQGQTRNEKLFF; CDR3nt: TGCGCCAGCAGCCAAGGACAGACGAGAAATGAAAAACTGTTTTTT
v_gene: TRBV5-5; j_gene: TRBJ1-2; abundance: -; d_gene: TRBD1; CDR3aa: CASSTLQAGGSANYGYTF; CDR3nt: TGTGCCAGCAGCACGTTGCAGGCAGGGGGTTCGGCTAACTATGGCTACACCTTC
v_gene: TRBV6-2/TRBV6-3; j_gene: TRBJ2-6; abundance: few; d_gene: -; CDR3aa: CASSYWRGSSGANVLTF; CDR3nt: TGTGCCAGCAGTTACTGGAGAGGCAGCTCTGGGGCCAACGTCCTGACTTTC
v_gene: TRBV29-1; j_gene: TRBJ2-1; abundance: -; d_gene: TRBD2; CDR3aa: CSVVGSGGAFVNEQFF; CDR3nt: TGCAGCGTTGTGGGTAGCGGGGGGGCCTTTGTCAATGAGCAGTTCTTC
v_gene: TRBV20-1; j_gene: TRBJ1-5; abundance: -; d_gene: -; CDR3aa: CSASLRLNQPQHF; CDR3nt: TGCAGTGCTAGTCTTCGGCTCAATCAGCCCCAGCATTTT
v_gene: TRBV5-4; j_gene: TRBJ2-5; abundance: -; d_gene: -; CDR3aa: CASSLGAQQETQYF; CDR3nt: TGTGCCAGCAGCTTGGGGGCCCAGCAAGAGACCCAGTACTTC
v_gene: TRBV20-1; j_gene: TRBJ2-7; abundance: few; d_gene: -; CDR3aa: CSATSPGRNKNEQYF; CDR3nt: TGCAGTGCGACTTCCCCCGGCAGGAACAAAAACGAGCAGTACTTC
v_gene: TRBV9; j_gene: TRBJ2-3; abundance: -; d_gene: TRBD2; CDR3aa: CASSSGLAGGTSTDTQYF; CDR3nt: TGTGCCAGCAGCTCCGGACTAGCGGGGGGGACTAGCACAGATACGCAGTATTTT
v_gene: TRBV7-2; j_gene: TRBJ1-2; abundance: many; d_gene: -; CDR3aa: CASSQSNAANYGYTF; CDR3nt: TGTGCCAGCAGCCAAAGCAATGCCGCTAACTATGGCTACACCTTC